This T cell receptor (beta chain) was identified during a study of OX40 agonist ivuxolimab in advanced cancers. Overall study: Each dose-escalation patient presented with hepatocellular carcinoma, melanoma, renal cell or head and neck cancer. Points from the study as a whole: With doses of 0.1 to 3.0 mg/kg, CD4+ and CD8+ blood T cells had undergone clonal expansion by week 6. Averaged across samples, CD8+ T cells carried more expanded clones than CD4+ did.

There are 14 residues in the CDR3. The V gene's germline CDR1 is SGDLS and CDR2 YYNGEE. About this clone itself: The antigen is unknown.

TCRdb keeps only in-frame clones here, not all; method: immunoSEQ multiplex PCR. The top ten clones hold approximately 7.4% of a sample with tens of thousands of clones, about nine tenths of them seen once. The rearrangement links TRBV9 to TRBJ2-5; no firm D call. The last part of the DNA fits TRBJ2-7 better; the J call may be wrong. The receptor was isolated from an adult with an advanced solid tumor such as melanoma, head and neck, liver or kidney cancer. Sequences were derived from CD4+ or CD8+ T cells sorted from blood, sampled in a trial of the OX40 agonist ivuxolimab. CDR3 sequence reads: CASSPRAGPYEQYF. The CDR3 region has the DNA TGTGCCAGCAGCCCCCGGGCAGGCCCGTACGAGCAGTACTTC.